This T cell receptor beta chain came from a study of cytomegalovirus exposure and HLA in healthy donors (dated by TCRdb to the late 2010s). About the full investigation: According to an earlier analysis of 587 of the donors, 150 million to 200 million T cells yielded over 90 million unique TCR beta sequences and about 300 Gb of sequence data. All discovery cohort repertoires had been generated on a single sequencing platform. To predict cytomegalovirus infection status, the study combined high-throughput TCR immunosequencing, statistical association of individual TCRs with disease status, and machine learning. Across about 380 genotyped donors of the cohort, an average of about 240,000 unique TCR beta nucleotide sequences per donor were sequenced, and around 19% of those sequences were non-productive. The later analysis used no new phenotypic data to find candidate immune exposures, relying instead on TCR beta sequences and their occurrence across donors. The study profiled the T cell repertoires of about 640 subjects by immunosequencing and related them to cytomegalovirus serostatus. The study was designed to test whether signatures of past pathogen exposure could be identified by cataloging public T cell receptors. Along with the roughly 710-subject first cohort, a separate validation cohort of 120 different subjects was used. An earlier analysis of more than 450 of the donors used high-throughput TCR beta sequencing to judge whether each TCR beta V gene segment behaved as functional or pseudogenic. Among the roughly 400 genotyped donors, roughly 80% belonged to the genetic ancestry cluster associated with self-reported Caucasian donors. Because of strong linkage in the cohort, five DR-DQ haplotypes were treated as single units for association and clustering. Both class I and class II loci were covered by HLA typing, at four-digit resolution. An early release covering just under 650 HLA-typed donors comprised about 320 gigabases of sequencing data and tens of millions of unique TCR sequences. Donor age, sex, ethnicity and CMV serostatus were compiled together with the repertoire data. The number of typed donors differed by locus: about 629-630 for A, B, C, DRB1 and DQB1; approximately 520 for DQA1; 600 to 610 for DPA1; and roughly 470 for DPB1. To study patterns of TCR occurrence, a later analysis re-analyzed previously published TCR beta repertoires from hundreds of donors and added high-resolution HLA genotyping. A later genetic analysis took genome-wide SNP genotypes for about 55% of the 666 donors and used that subset as a discovery cohort.

The library was made by the immunoSEQ multiplex PCR assay. For the multiplex PCR, a mixture combining 60 forward primers for TCR Vbeta segments and 13 reverse primers for TCR Jbeta segments was used. A multiplex PCR assay on genomic DNA amplified the CDR3 region of rearranged TCR beta genes. On the Illumina HiSeq System, the amplified TCR beta libraries were sequenced as 87-base-pair reads. Under the source paper's analysis protocol: A later analysis tallied 75 million to 95 million unique TCR beta chains across the 660 or so repertoires, and about 12 million of those chains were shared by two or more donors. To remove PCR and sequencing errors, raw reads were error-corrected and collapsed into unique sequences using a nearest-neighbor algorithm that merged closely related sequences. To assign V, D and J gene segments, CDR3 sequences were aligned to IMGT reference sequences. For a sequence to be retained, a match of at least six nucleotides to both a V gene segment and a J gene segment was required. A rearrangement counted as productive if the CDR3 had no stop codons and remained in frame with V and J, and every other rearrangement counted as non-productive. Following IMGT convention, CDR3 was defined as the stretch from the second conserved V-encoded cysteine up to the conserved J-encoded phenylalanine. Sequences without an unambiguous match to a single V gene segment were excluded from the earlier analysis of about 600 of the donors. An earlier analysis of about 590 of the donors classified V segments as functional when productive rearrangements were above 56.7% and as segregating when the standard deviation between donors was above 5%. A statistical classification framework was built to diagnose cytomegalovirus status from the catalog of TCR beta chain sequences. In a later analysis, V and J genes were assigned by comparing TCR nucleotide sequences against IMGT/GENE-DB human TR gene sequences. In a later analysis, CDR3 sequences and most-parsimonious VDJ recombination scenarios were assigned using the TCRdist pipeline. A later analysis defined each TCR beta chain by its CDR3 amino acid sequence plus V-gene family, and excluded reads lacking a unique V-gene family. In a later analysis, fewer than 600 highly shared, low-generation-probability nucleotide sequences were removed to address suspected cross-contamination and a sequencing artifact. A later analysis calculated a clonal expansion index for each public chain from normalized within-repertoire ranks of inferred template counts. In a later analysis, generation probabilities were computed with a VDJ recombination model fitted to out-of-frame rearrangements, and the resulting probabilities were checked against IGoR. Hypergeometric tests were used in a later analysis to score TCR-TCR, TCR-HLA and TCR-CMV co-occurrence, with a repertoire-size bias correction applied to the TCR pairs. False discovery rates were estimated in a later analysis by permuting HLA or CMV assignments 20 times. In a later analysis, co-occurring TCRs were grouped with DBSCAN, and TCRdist sequence similarity was added when clustering was performed within HLA-allele-positive subsets. For co-occurrence clustering, repertoires with fewer than 30,000 or more than 120,000 public chains were excluded, along with five or six repertoires with anomalous nucleotide sharing. TCRdb stores this immuneACCESS table with in-frame sequences only. Part of the clones is absent; in the studies checked, under half of the shortfall reflects unresolved V genes, and no reason is known for the rest. The V and J calls and clone size come from that table; D and trimming were worked out from the DNA. The sample table lists about 110,000 clones, over 75% of them with a count of one. The ten top clones hold more than 4% of the sample.

Beyond this particular receptor, the publication reports: Across donors, most TCR sequences were observed very rarely, whereas some public TCRs were present in many individuals. Immune exposure information for the cohort was limited to CMV serostatus. Broadly in line with IMGT annotations, most TCR beta V segments showed up in productive rearrangements about 90% or about 30% of the time in an earlier analysis of 450 to 750 of the donors. In this cohort, only TCR beta chains were sequenced, and detectable features were limited by the absence of alpha or paired-chain data. According to the authors, the approach could potentially be generalized to other disease states and immunological phenotypes. A group of highly shared sequence variants was considered likely to be a technical artifact of the sequencing pipeline. The study listed 150 to 200 TCR beta chains as associated with cytomegalovirus. Because the 87-base-pair reads could not distinguish some IMGT-functional V segments, including TRBV6-2 and TRBV6-3, those segments were excluded. A few of the identified cytomegalovirus-associated TCR beta chains were confirmed in vitro to be specific for cytomegalovirus antigens. Assigning TCR associations to individual alleles was difficult when HLA alleles, especially DR and DQ, strongly co-occurred. Because counts were too low, more than 15 rarely observed V segments, including chromosome 9 orphons, were left out of the earlier analysis of 587 of the donors. In a later analysis, HLA-associated TCR beta chains were found to be more clonally expanded and to have lower generation probabilities than equally common non-associated chains. In a later analysis, several top co-occurrence clusters were reported to appear linked to parvovirus B19, influenza, CMV and Epstein-Barr virus. Roughly uniform sequencing depth across donors was assumed in presence/absence analyses, although this assumption may not hold. In a later genetic analysis, a missense DCLRE1C variant was associated with V-gene and J-gene trimming of TCR beta chains, and the association was replicated in an independent cohort. In a later analysis, TCR association rates were found to vary across HLA loci, with the most associated TCRs seen for DRB1 alleles and the fewest for HLA-C alleles. In a later analysis, most CMV-associated TCR beta chains were found to appear HLA-restricted, with HLA associations seemingly driven largely by CMV exposure. According to a later genetic analysis, donors in an Asian-associated ancestry cluster had fewer N-insertions in productive TCRs than the approximately 710-donor mean. The classifier was reported to diagnose cytomegalovirus status with high specificity and sensitivity in both the original cohort and the validation cohort. Linkage disequilibrium might explain the correlated functional status among segregating V segments, but an unknown experimental factor could not be excluded. Because HLA typing was unavailable for some donors at each locus, only the typed subset was used in association tests. Specific HLA alleles were associated with 15,000 to 20,000 TCR beta sequences at a false discovery rate of 0.05 in a later analysis. A further reported finding was that TCR beta sequences accurately predicted the HLA-A and HLA-B alleles for most subjects in the first cohort.

The cohort consisted of 600 to 700 healthy bone marrow donors. Cohort members were all nominally healthy when sampled, although unrecorded immune exposures were likely present. The donor was CMV seronegative and was included in the group of around 320 seronegative cohort members. A peripheral blood sample was collected from each donor, and TCR beta sequencing was performed on peripheral blood mononuclear cells. The Qiagen DNeasy Blood Extraction Kit was used to extract genomic DNA from the blood cell samples. In regard to this clone: Its antigen has not been determined. No base quality information exists; no much larger clone differs at one position.

From the germline V gene, CDR1 is SGHTA and CDR2 is FQGNSA. The CDR3 measures 15 amino acids from cysteine to phenylalanine. The entry retains the CDR3 DNA only, 45 bases that are in frame from base 1. V and J are truncated by 4 bases and 4 bases respectively, leaving an intervening sequence of 14 bases. This sequence was found in a male donor in good health and CMV-seronegative. Sequencing used PBMCs. The chain is encoded by TRBV7-2 joined to TRBJ2-1; the D segment could be TRBD1, given 5 matching bases. The CDR3 region: CASSSTLDSYNEQFF. The nucleotides are TGTGCCAGCAGCTCCACCCTTGACAGTTACAATGAGCAGTTCTTC.